Presented here are 12 T cell receptor beta chains from one specimen sequenced in a study of identical twins. MiXCR, applied by TCRdb to the 5' RACE reads, yields one record per CDR3 protein. The sample yields approximately 230,000 distinct CDR3 sequences, 5% to 7% seen once. The same sample was also studied in work on T cells expressing NK-cell markers.

Sequenced sample: CD8+ T cells sorted from blood. The receptor source for this set is a woman between 18 and 30 years old in good health.

This clonotype was detected many times. The V and J genes are TRBV15 and TRBJ1-5, with 12 bases fitting TRBD1. V was pared by 4 bases and J by 7 bases, with 5 bases of the junction left unmatched. This CDR3 contains 15 residues. In germline, CDR1 is LNHNV, CDR2 YYDKDF (reference sequence). DNA of the CDR3: TGTGCCACCAGCACGGGACAGGGGGCTTGGCAGCCCCAGCATTTT. Amino acid sequence: CATSTGQGAWQPQHF.

The table lists this clonotype with a few counts. The V call is TRBV15, the J call TRBJ2-5; possibly TRBD1 for D (6 bases). CDR1 is LNHNV, CDR2 YYDKDF, per germline (reference sequence). CDR3 length: 15 residues. V lost 1 base, J lost 5 bases, and 14 bases lay in between. In DNA, the CDR3 is TGTGCCACCAGCAGAGCCCTAGGGGGTCCTGAGACCCAGTACTTC. Encoded protein: CATSRALGGPETQYF.

The gene calls are TRBV20-1 and TRBJ2-7; TRBD2 might be the D (5 bases). CDR1 is DFQATT, CDR2 SNEGSKA, per germline (reference sequence). Trimming took off 5 bases at V and 0 bases at J, with 14 bases between the two ends. This CDR3 contains 14 residues. For the CDR3, the DNA is TGCAGTGCTGGCCCCAGAGGGAGCTCCTACGAGCAGTACTTC. Encoded protein: CSAGPRGSSYEQYF.

Ten or more counts support this clonotype. CDR3 protein: CASSPSTQGAYEQYF. The CDR3 coding sequence is TGTGCCAGCAGTCCTTCGACCCAGGGCGCCTACGAGCAGTACTTC. The gene calls are TRBV27 and TRBJ2-7, with a possible D match to TRBD1 (5 bases). The germline CDR1 and CDR2 sequences are MNHEY and SMNVEV (reference sequence). The CDR3 is 15 residues long. The V gene lost 5 bases and the J gene lost 2 bases, with 16 bases spanning the gap.

The chain employs TRBV6-1 and TRBJ1-6; D unclear. In germline, CDR1 is MNHNS, CDR2 SASEGT. The germline V and J ends were trimmed by 7 bases and 7 bases, with 11 bases remaining between them. The CDR3 is 13 residues long. The CDR3 nucleotides are TGTGCCAGCACCCCCGGCCCAAATTCACCCCTCCACTTT. This gives the protein CASTPGPNSPLHF.

This clonotype was seen repeatedly, ten times or more. V usage is TRBV12-3 or TRBV12-4 and J usage is TRBJ2-3, with unresolved D. This CDR3 is built from 11 residues. The V and J ends lost 6 bases and 2 bases respectively, with 3 bases between them. CDR3 DNA: TGTGCCAGCAGCTTCACAGATACGCAGTATTTT. Its translation is CASSFTDTQYF.

The rearrangement joins TRBV7-3 to TRBJ2-3; D gene ambiguous. The V end lost 5 bases, the J end lost 5 bases, and 14 bases lay between the germline ends. Germline-derived CDR1 and CDR2 are SGHTA and FQGTGA. This CDR3 spans 14 amino acids. CDR3 bases: TGTGCCAGCAGCGCAAACGACTTGGGAGATACGCAGTATTTT. Translating it yields CASSANDLGDTQYF.

This rearrangement joins TRBV11-2 to TRBJ2-7, with D unclear. From germline, CDR1 is SGHAT and CDR2 FQNNGV. The CDR3 length is 15 residues. Trimming cost V 5 bases and J 5 bases, with 19 bases left between them. CDR3 DNA sequence: TGTGCCAGCAGCCCCCGGTCCGATGGAAGCCACGAGCAGTACTTC. As protein: CASSPRSDGSHEQYF.

This clonotype was counted at least ten times. The chain joins TRBV12-3 or TRBV12-4 to TRBJ2-2, with 12 bases identical to TRBD2. This CDR3 region has 16 residues. J gave up 0 bases and V 5 bases, and 1 base lay outside the gene matches. The CDR3 DNA is TGTGCCAGCAGTCCTAGCGGGGGGGCGAACACCGGGGAGCTGTTTTTT. Protein sequence: CASSPSGGANTGELFF.

This clonotype was found a few times. This chain links TRBV7-2 with TRBJ2-4; 13 bases fit TRBD2. Germline trimming cut 5 bases from V and 9 bases from J; bases unmatched to any gene: 4. The CDR3 runs 14 residues. Per the germline V gene, CDR1 is SGHTA and CDR2 is FQGNSA. CDR3 DNA: TGTGCCAGCAGCGTGACTAGCGGGGGGAGCATTCAGTACTTC. It codes for CASSVTSGGSIQYF.

This clonotype was seen many times. In DNA form, the CDR3 reads TGTGCCAGCAGTCTGTTAGCGGGAGATAGCGAGCAGTACTTC. As protein: CASSLLAGDSEQYF. The chain is built from TRBV27 and TRBJ2-7; 9 bases match TRBD2. With 5 bases clipped from V and 6 bases from J, the junction kept 8 bases outside the gene matches. This CDR3 contains 14 residues. Germline V CDR1 and CDR2: MNHEY, SMNVEV (reference sequence).

V usage is TRBV6-1 and J usage is TRBJ1-6; no firm D call. Trimming took 6 bases from V and 10 from J, leaving 16 bases between them. The length of the CDR3 is 14 residues. CDR1 is MNHNS and CDR2 is SASEGT in the germline V gene. The CDR3 reads CASSPGRSSSPLHF. CDR3 in DNA: TGTGCCAGCAGCCCCGGACGTAGTAGCTCACCCCTCCACTTT.